The present entry profiles one T cell receptor beta chain with its context. Its antigen is still unknown. The data were taken from a study of T cells in Graves' hyperthyroidism and ophthalmopathy. Study-wide results and caveats: Most thyroid-expanded clonotypes above 0.001 were also found in blood. The authors' 13 V-J model separated ophthalmopathy from stable hyperthyroidism. Ophthalmopathy onset followed model prediction by a median about six months.

From RNA transcripts, TCR beta CDR3 regions were amplified. Primed by the HTBI set, a first-round RT-PCR was run on the TCR CDR3. TCRdb re-called the multiplex PCR reads through MiXCR, storing one row per CDR3 protein. The sample records 600,000 to 750,000 distinct CDR3 sequences, roughly 17% being singletons. Uncontrolled infection, other autoimmune disease, pregnancy or lactation barred patients from enrollment. V was cut by 1 base and J by 3 bases, with 10 bases left in between. CDR3 length equals 15 residues. Specimen: blood. The TCR was taken from a middle-aged man with Graves' hyperthyroidism. V gene TRBV12-3 or TRBV12-4 combines with J gene TRBJ1-5; unclear D gene. CDR3 DNA: TGTGCCAGCAGTTTAGGAGGCACCATCAATCAGCCCCAGCATTTT. Its protein product is CASSLGGTINQPQHF.